This T cell receptor (beta chain) was retrieved from a study of T cell responses to AZD1222 COVID-19 vaccine. Generated by immunoSEQ multiplex PCR, the TCRdb table keeps only in-frame clones and is missing some. The sample yields about 79,000 clones, roughly 87% seen once. Second doses at about 4 or about 12 weeks were pooled. Points on this clone: Its matching antigen is unknown.

Study-wide results and caveats: Just a handful of people given AZD1222 tested seropositive at baseline. Repertoires were sampled only after the peak T cell response.

Trimming at V came to 4 bases and at J to 0 bases, leaving 6 bases not matched to a gene. The V gene's germline CDR1 is SGHRS and CDR2 YFSETQ. The CDR3 has 15 residues. The specimen comprised peripheral blood, sampled 28 days after the second AZD1222 dose. The sequence was obtained from an adult who received the AZD1222 COVID-19 vaccine. The V call is TRBV5-1, the J call TRBJ2-5; TRBD2 agrees at 7 bases. This CDR3 reads CASSEQAGYQETQYF. The CDR3 nucleotides read TGCGCCAGCAGCGAACAAGCGGGGTACCAAGAGACCCAGTACTTC.